This T cell receptor beta chain was retrieved from a study of Graves' ophthalmopathy and Graves' hyperthyroidism. Whole-study findings and limits: Among expanded thyroid clonotypes above 0.001 frequency, most also occurred in blood.

In this sample, this clonotype turned up many times. Antigen unknown. RNA transcripts provided the template for amplifying TCR beta CDR3 regions. First-round RT-PCR employed HTBI primers, with a second-round multiplex PCR after it. Each CDR3 protein is one row after TCRdb ran MiXCR on the multiplex PCR reads. In the table there are 600,000 to 650,000 distinct CDR3 sequences, approximately 21% of which are singletons. Stable hyperthyroidism meant no progression to ophthalmopathy within 18 months of follow-up. Aged 18 to 65, the patients with hyperthyroidism had under 2 months' duration and were newly diagnosed. Diagnosis relied on clinical symptoms, serum thyroxine, TRAb, thyroid ultrasound and orbital computed tomography. Germline CDR1 and CDR2: MNHEY and SVGEGT. This CDR3 region has 15 residues. Trimming removed 6 bases from V and 3 bases from J, with 17 bases in between.

This TCR was recovered from a woman between 18 and 29 years old with stable Graves' hyperthyroidism. Some clones in this sample may be carry-over from other donors' samples. Sequenced sample: peripheral blood. The V gene is TRBV6-2 or TRBV6-3, the J gene TRBJ1-2; the D is unclear. CDR3 in amino acids: CASRIGPINYYGYTF. The CDR3 DNA sequence: TGTGCCAGCAGAATCGGGCCAATCAACTACTATGGCTACACCTTC.